This entry is about one TCR beta chain. No antigen is known for it. The PCR made use of 60 Vbeta and 13 Jbeta primers. This table comes from immunoSEQ multiplex PCR, and its TCRdb copy is limited to in-frame clones, with some not included. Here the sample spans around 64,000 clones, 65% to 90% being singletons. This specimen comes from a study of cytomegalovirus exposure and HLA in healthy donors. Germline CDR1 reads MNHNS; CDR2 reads SASEGT. V trimming: 2 bases; J trimming: 14 bases; junction bases outside the gene matches: 5. The CDR3 runs 14 residues. Healthy bone marrow donors made up the donor group. The study's findings and limits: The study designated 150 or so TCR beta chains cytomegalovirus-associated. A few chains linked to CMV were shown in vitro to be specific for CMV antigens. V- and J-gene trimming in TCR beta was tied to a missense DCLRE1C variant by an analysis performed later.

Material for sequencing was PBMCs. The chain carries TRBV6-1 and TRBJ2-1; 14 positions match TRBD2. This receptor was taken from a female donor in good health and CMV-seronegative. The CDR3 DNA reads TGTGCCAGCAGTGAACCGACTAGCGGGGGGGCGAAGTTCTTC. Its protein is CASSEPTSGGAKFF.